The rows below give T cell receptor beta chains drawn from one sample of a study of OX40 agonist ivuxolimab in advanced cancers. Clones were read by immunoSEQ multiplex PCR, and TCRdb kept only the in-frame ones, dropping some. The sample lists some 9,000 clones; 88% were seen once. Here the sequenced sample was CD4+ or CD8+ T cells sorted from blood, taken in a trial of the OX40 agonist ivuxolimab. These receptor sequences come from an adult with an advanced solid tumor such as melanoma, head and neck, liver or kidney cancer. Both conserved end residues are part of each CDR3. D genes are given only for firm matches. Clone size is shown for a subset of rows, as once, few, many or a class of expanded clone.

d_call clone_size j_call v_call cdr3_nt cdr3_aa
NA NA TRBJ1-2 TRBV11-2 TGTGCCAGCAGCAGCCCTTTAATGCAGACACTCTATGGCTACACCTTC CASSSPLMQTLYGYTF
TRBD1 NA TRBJ1-3 TRBV18 TGTGCCAGCTCACCACAGGGACAGCTAAACACCATATATTTT CASSPQGQLNTIYF
NA NA TRBJ1-1 TRBV6-5 TGTGCCAGCACAAAGGAGAACACTGAAGCTTTCTTT CASTKENTEAFF
TRBD1 NA TRBJ2-7 TRBV2 TGTGCGAGCAGGGGGTACGAGCAGTACTTC CASRGYEQYF
NA once TRBJ2-7 TRBV13 TGTGCCAGCAGCCATGGCGGGGACGACGAGCAGTACTTC CASSHGGDDEQYF
NA NA TRBJ1-2 TRBV27 TGTGCCAGCAGGGAGGGACTGCGCTATGGCTACACCTTC CASREGLRYGYTF
NA NA TRBJ2-7 TRBV5-5 TGTGCCAGCAGCTTGGTAGTGGACTACGAGCAGTACTTC CASSLVVDYEQYF
TRBD1 NA TRBJ1-5 TRBV7-9 TGTGCCAACAGCCCACAGGGGACAGATCATTCGCCCCAGCATTTT CANSPQGTDHSPQHF
TRBD1 NA TRBJ2-5 TRBV27 TGTGCCAGCAGTGTGGGGGACAGCGACCAAGAGACCCAGTACTTC CASSVGDSDQETQYF
NA NA TRBJ2-3 TRBV9 TGTGCCAGCAGCGTAGAAGATACGCAGTATTTT CASSVEDTQYF
NA NA TRBJ2-5 TRBV30 TGTGCCTGGAGCGGCAGCGGAGGGACCCAGTACTTC CAWSGSGGTQYF
NA once TRBJ1-1 TRBV27 TGTGCTAGTCGGGGGCAGCTCAACACTGAAGCTTTCTTT CASRGQLNTEAFF
NA NA TRBJ1-2 TRBV28 TGTGCCAGCAGTTCCCTCAGGGTAAGGGGGTATGGCTACACCTTC CASSSLRVRGYGYTF
TRBD2 few TRBJ2-3 TRBV7-2 TGTGCCAGCAGCTTATCGATAATTAGCGGGGGGGCAGATACGCAGTATTTT CASSLSIISGGADTQYF
TRBD1 NA TRBJ1-2 TRBV29-1 TGCAGCGCACACTCGGGGTACCTAAGGACAGGGGACCCCCTGGGCGGCTACACCTTC CSAHSGYLRTGDPLGGYTF
NA NA TRBJ2-7 TRBV6-6 TGTGCCAGCACCCCTACGGGGGTCGAGCAGTACTTC CASTPTGVEQYF
NA NA TRBJ2-2 TRBV11-1 TGTGCCAGCACCAAGGCTGGCACCGGGGAGCTGTTTTTT CASTKAGTGELFF
NA once TRBJ2-2 TRBV11-2 TGTGCCAGCAGCTTAGATTTGGGTAGCCGTGGGTTCACCGGGGAGCTGTTTTTT CASSLDLGSRGFTGELFF
NA NA TRBJ2-7 TRBV18 TGTGCCAGCTCACCGTCGACGGGAATAGGAACCTACGAGCAGTACTTC CASSPSTGIGTYEQYF
NA NA TRBJ1-2 TRBV27 TGTGCCAGCAGTTTTGGGGGCTCAGGCTATGGCTACACCTTC CASSFGGSGYGYTF
NA NA TRBJ2-7 TRBV15 TGTGCCACCAGCAGAGAGGGGAAAGACGAGCAGTACTTC CATSREGKDEQYF
NA few TRBJ2-5 TRBV28 TGTGCCAGCAGTTTAACCCCAGGCCAAGAGACCCAGTACTTC CASSLTPGQETQYF
NA NA TRBJ1-1 TRBV6-1 TGTGCCAGCAGGTTAGTGAACACTGAAGCTTTCTTT CASRLVNTEAFF
NA NA TRBJ2-2 TRBV2 TGTGCCAGCAGTGAAGTCGTCGAGAACACCGGGGAGCTGTTTTTT CASSEVVENTGELFF
NA NA TRBJ1-4 TRBV28 TGTGCCAGCAGCCCCGGGCGGCTGGCGAGTGAAAAACTGTTTTTT CASSPGRLASEKLFF
TRBD1 NA TRBJ2-7 TRBV9 TGTGCCAGCAGCGAGGGGTTGGACAGGTCCTACGAGCAGTACTTC CASSEGLDRSYEQYF
NA NA TRBJ2-7 TRBV6-5 TGTGCCAGCAGTTACGGAGGATCCTACGAGCAGTACTTC CASSYGGSYEQYF
NA NA TRBJ1-1 TRBV13 TGTGCCAGCAGCTCGAAAAACACTGAAGCTTTCTTT CASSSKNTEAFF
NA NA TRBJ2-7 TRBV13 TGTGCCAGCAGCCCCCGTCAAAACGGGAACGAGCAGTACTTC CASSPRQNGNEQYF
NA few TRBJ2-7 TRBV9 TGTGCCAGCAGCGTAGGTGAAGGGTACGAGCAGTACTTC CASSVGEGYEQYF
TRBD1 NA TRBJ1-2 TRBV6-9 TGTGCCAGCAGCCCTCGACAGGGCGGTGGCTACACCTTC CASSPRQGGGYTF
NA NA TRBJ1-2 TRBV28 TGTGCCAGCAGTTTATATGGGGGCGGCTATGGCTACACCTTC CASSLYGGGYGYTF
TRBD2 NA TRBJ2-7 TRBV28 TGTGCCAGCACCATAGCGGGGGGGAACTACGAGCAGTACTTC CASTIAGGNYEQYF
NA NA TRBJ2-1 TRBV5-1 TGCGCCAGCAGCCTGACAGATTTCAATGAGCAGTTCTTC CASSLTDFNEQFF
NA NA TRBJ1-4 TRBV14 TGTGCCAGCAGCCAAGATCCGGGGGTCCTTAATGAAAAACTGTTTTTT CASSQDPGVLNEKLFF
TRBD2 NA TRBJ2-3 TRBV7-9 TGTGCCAGCCAAAGGGCTAGCGGGATAGGTGCCCCAGATACGCAGTATTTT CASQRASGIGAPDTQYF
TRBD2 NA TRBJ2-3 TRBV5-1 TGCGCCAGCAGCGGTAGCGGGGCCGATACCAGCACAGATACGCAGTATTTT CASSGSGADTSTDTQYF
NA NA TRBJ2-5 TRBV7-9 TGTGCCAGCAGCTTCTCAGAGACCCAGTACTTC CASSFSETQYF
NA NA TRBJ2-7 TRBV27 TGTGCCAGCAGTTTAGACTCGGGACTCCCCTACGAGCAGTACTTC CASSLDSGLPYEQYF
TRBD2 NA TRBJ2-1 TRBV9 TGTGCCAGCAGCGGGAGGGTAGCGGGGGTATACAATGAGCAGTTCTTC CASSGRVAGVYNEQFF
TRBD1 medium-sized TRBJ1-2 TRBV2 TGTGCCAGCAGCCCTGCAGGGACAGGGGGGAACTATGGCTACACCTTC CASSPAGTGGNYGYTF
TRBD1 NA TRBJ2-7 TRBV2 TGTGCCAGCAGTGAGGGACAGGACTACGAGCAGTACTTC CASSEGQDYEQYF
NA NA TRBJ1-2 TRBV10-2 TGCGCCAGCAGTGAGTCGACAGGAGATGGCTACACCTTC CASSESTGDGYTF
TRBD1 NA TRBJ1-3 TRBV7-9 TGTGCCAGCAGCTCCACAGGGGGCTATGGAAACACCATATATTTT CASSSTGGYGNTIYF
TRBD1 NA TRBJ2-7 TRBV4-3 TGCGCCAGCAGCCCGGGGTTAGAGACAGGGCATAAGGTATACGAGCAGTACTTC CASSPGLETGHKVYEQYF
NA NA TRBJ1-3 TRBV7-9 TGTGCCAGCAGCTCTGACTCTGGAAACACCATATATTTT CASSSDSGNTIYF
TRBD2 NA TRBJ2-7 TRBV6-5 TGTGCCAGCACCGGAGGGGACTATGGCACGGTCGAGCAGTACTTC CASTGGDYGTVEQYF
NA NA TRBJ1-2 TRBV6-5 TGTGCCAGCAGTACCGGGACGTTTGGCTACACCTTC CASSTGTFGYTF
TRBD2 NA TRBJ2-7 TRBV28 TGTGCCAGCAGTCCCGGACTAGCGTACCGAAATCACTACGAGCAGTACTTC CASSPGLAYRNHYEQYF
NA NA TRBJ2-5 TRBV27 TGTGCCAGCAGTCTCTGGGACGGAGGGGTGTCGGAGACCCAGTACTTC CASSLWDGGVSETQYF
TRBD2 NA TRBJ2-1 TRBV5-4 TGTGCCAGCAGCTCACCGGGACTAGCGTTAGATGAGCAGTTCTTC CASSSPGLALDEQFF
NA NA TRBJ1-2 TRBV25-1 TGTGCCAGCAGGGCAGGGATCTATGGCTACACCTTC CASRAGIYGYTF
TRBD1 NA TRBJ1-2 TRBV28 TGTGCCAGCAGAAGGGACAGGGATAACTATGGCTACACCTTC CASRRDRDNYGYTF
TRBD2 NA TRBJ2-5 TRBV25-1 TGTGCCAGCAGTGCCCAGGGACTAGCGGGGGTGAGAGAGACCCAGTACTTC CASSAQGLAGVRETQYF
TRBD1 NA TRBJ2-7 TRBV4-3 TGCGCCAGCAGCCATGCAGGGACAGGGATCTTCGAGCAGTACTTC CASSHAGTGIFEQYF